A single sample is the source of the 15 T cell receptor beta chains below, sequenced in a study of CD8 T cells in ankylosing spondylitis. One entry per CDR3 protein results from TCRdb running MiXCR on the 5' RACE reads. Among approximately 350,000 distinct CDR3 sequences listed, roughly 22% were seen once. Material for sequencing was blood, either unsorted or a sorted T cell fraction (not recorded which). These receptors all stem from a male donor with ankylosing spondylitis or in good health (not recorded which).

This clonotype showed up just a few times. J is TRBJ2-1 and V is TRBV7-9; TRBD1 matches at 9 bases. CDR1 is SEHNR and CDR2 is FQNEAQ in the germline V gene (reference sequence). Losses at the gene ends were 5 bases for V and 16 bases for J; bases not matched to a gene: 6. This CDR3 has 11 amino acids. CDR3 DNA sequence: TGTGCCAGCAGCGCGGACAGGGGCTTATTCTTC. Protein: CASSADRGLFF.

This clonotype turned up a few times. This chain uses TRBV27 with TRBJ1-6, with D unresolved. The germline CDR1 and CDR2 sequences are MNHEY and SMNVEV (reference sequence). The CDR3 has 14 residues. Trimming took 4 bases from V and 5 from J, leaving 9 bases between them. The CDR3 spells CASSYAGNNSPLHF. For the CDR3, the DNA is TGTGCCAGCAGTTACGCCGGCAATAATTCACCCCTCCACTTT.

The chain carries TRBV12-3 or TRBV12-4 and TRBJ2-1; the match to TRBD1 covers 8 bases. V lost 8 bases, J lost 6 bases, and 12 bases stayed unmatched. There are 15 residues in the CDR3. The CDR3 nucleotides are TGTGCCAGCGTCACAAGTGGACAGGGTACCAATGAGCAGTTCTTC. It encodes CASVTSGQGTNEQFF.

The rearrangement links TRBV7-9 to TRBJ1-5; D is perhaps TRBD1 (6 bases). V lost 5 bases and J 5 bases, leaving 16 bases between the germline ends. The CDR3 has 15 amino acids. Germline V gene sequence: CDR1 SEHNR, CDR2 FQNEAQ (reference sequence). The CDR3 DNA reads TGTGCCAGCAGCCCCCTAGGGGGAATGGATCAGCCCCAGCATTTT. Protein product: CASSPLGGMDQPQHF.

This clonotype was seen only a few times. The chain employs TRBV7-9 and TRBJ2-1, with a weak D call TRBD1 (5 bases). There are 15 residues in the CDR3. Germline V gene data show CDR1 as SEHNR and CDR2 as FQNEAQ (reference sequence). Trimming pared 1 base from V and 9 bases from J, leaving 16 bases between. CDR3 protein: CASSLVAGMVSEQFF. Here the CDR3 DNA reads TGTGCCAGCAGCTTAGTAGCAGGGATGGTGAGTGAGCAGTTCTTC.

J is TRBJ2-3 and V is TRBV4-1; TRBD2 matches at 7 bases. The ends lost 6 bases at V and 0 bases at J; junction bases unmatched: 9. Germline V gives CDR1 MGHRA, CDR2 YSYEKL. CDR3 size: 16 residues. The CDR3 region has the DNA TGCGCCAGCAGTCTCCGCGCTAGCGGAAGCACAGATACGCAGTATTTT. It translates to CASSLRASGSTDTQYF.

There are a few counts of this clonotype. CDR3 in amino acids: CASTNFGAAFGYTF. The CDR3 nucleotides are TGTGCCAGCACAAATTTCGGGGCTGCTTTTGGCTACACCTTC. V usage is TRBV12-3 or TRBV12-4 and J usage is TRBJ1-2; TRBD1 is a possible D gene (5 bases). Trimming left V 7 bases short and J 7 bases short, with 19 bases between. The CDR3 length is 14 residues.

The chain joins TRBV10-3 to TRBJ2-5; possible D gene TRBD2, 5 bases. V was shortened by 0 bases and J by 5 bases, with 10 bases between the two germline ends. The length of the CDR3 is 14 residues. Germline lookup yields CDR1 ENHRY and CDR2 SYGVKD. CDR3 residues: CAISESLALETQYF. For the CDR3, the DNA is TGTGCCATCAGTGAGTCGCTAGCACTGGAGACCCAGTACTTC.

This rearrangement joins TRBV27 to TRBJ2-7; D tentatively fits TRBD1 or TRBD2 (5 bases each). CDR1 MNHEY and CDR2 SMNVEV come from the germline V gene (reference sequence). The CDR3 contains 15 residues. Trimming took 3 bases from V and 2 from J, leaving 14 bases between them. DNA of the CDR3: TGTGCCAGCAGTTTCACCGGGACCGGGCCCTACGAGCAGTACTTC. It yields the protein CASSFTGTGPYEQYF.

The chain carries TRBV29-1 and TRBJ2-5, with 9 bases aligning to TRBD1. With V trimmed by 6 bases and J by 0 bases, 5 bases remained unmatched. The CDR3 extends over 14 amino acids. The germline CDR1 and CDR2 sequences are SQVTM and ANQGSEA. CDR3 sequence reads: CSVAGQGYQETQYF. For the CDR3, the DNA is TGCAGCGTAGCCGGACAGGGGTACCAAGAGACCCAGTACTTC.

This clonotype was picked up a small number of times. J is TRBJ1-4 and V is TRBV7-8; a possible D gene is TRBD1 (6 bases). Germline V gives CDR1 SGHVS, CDR2 FQNEAQ. V lost 5 bases and J lost 4, with 14 bases in between. The CDR3 length is 15 residues. The CDR3 sequence: CASSPQTGLNEKLFF. The DNA for the CDR3 is TGTGCCAGCAGCCCCCAGACAGGTCTTAATGAAAAACTGTTTTTT. Drawing the rest from reference TRBV7-8 and TRBJ1-4, the complete variable domain is GAGVSQSPRYKVAKRGQDVALRCDPISGHVSLFWYQQALGQGPEFLTYFQNEAQLDKSGLPSDRFFAERPEGSVSTLKIQRTQQEDSAVYLCASSPQTGLNEKLFFGSGTQLSVL.

This clonotype came up a few times. The V and J genes are TRBV5-1 and TRBJ2-7; TRBD1 matches 8 bases. The V and J ends lost 0 bases and 4 bases, in that order; junction bases with no gene match: 12. The CDR3 runs to 17 residues. CDR1 SGHRS and CDR2 YFSETQ come from the germline V gene. CDR3 nucleotide sequence: TGCGCCAGCAGCTTGGGCCGCGATGGACAGGGTATTTACGAGCAGTACTTC. Encoded protein: CASSLGRDGQGIYEQYF.

This chain uses TRBV7-3 with TRBJ2-5; 7 bases fit TRBD1. The CDR3 extends over 16 amino acids. Unmatched junction bases numbered 13, after V lost 4 bases and J lost 5 bases. Looked up from germline, CDR1 is SGHTA and CDR2 is FQGTGA. The CDR3 sequence: CASSSTGYGRFETQYF. CDR3 coding DNA: TGTGCCAGCAGCTCGACAGGGTATGGAAGATTCGAGACCCAGTACTTC.

This clonotype has a count of ten or more. V and J are TRBV12-3 or TRBV12-4 and TRBJ2-5; D not certain. V dropped 4 bases and J dropped 5 bases, with 8 bases sitting between them. This CDR3 has 12 residues. The CDR3 here is CASSSPGETQYF. In nucleotides, the CDR3 is TGTGCCAGCAGTTCCCCGGGTGAGACCCAGTACTTC.

The chain uses TRBV29-1 and TRBJ2-7; a possible D gene is TRBD2 (6 bases). The CDR3 loop spans 13 amino acids. Looked up from germline, CDR1 is SQVTM and CDR2 is ANQGSEA. V lost 2 bases, J lost 1 base, and 9 bases lay in between. The CDR3 here is CSVELGSSYEQYF. The CDR3 coding sequence is TGCAGCGTTGAACTCGGGAGTTCCTACGAGCAGTACTTC.